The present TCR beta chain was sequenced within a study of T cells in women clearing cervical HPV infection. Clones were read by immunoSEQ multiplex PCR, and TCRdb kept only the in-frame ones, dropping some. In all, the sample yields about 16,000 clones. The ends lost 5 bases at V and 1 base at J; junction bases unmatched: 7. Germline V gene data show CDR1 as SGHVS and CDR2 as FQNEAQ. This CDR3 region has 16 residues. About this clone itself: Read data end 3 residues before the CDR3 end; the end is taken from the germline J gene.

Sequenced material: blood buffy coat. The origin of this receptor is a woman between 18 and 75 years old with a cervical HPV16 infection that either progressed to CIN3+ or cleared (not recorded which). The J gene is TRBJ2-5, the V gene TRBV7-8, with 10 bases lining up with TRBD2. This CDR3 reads CASSPGTSVGQETQYF. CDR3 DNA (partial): TGTGCCAGCAGCCCCGGGACTAGCGTAGGCCAAGAGACC.